The 9 T cell receptor beta chains presented below share a single source sample, sequenced in a study of blood T cells in healthy people across ages. A second PCR, run for about 7 to 11 cycles, used a sample-barcoded 5' primer plus a J-beta primer mix. TCRdb reanalysed the 5' RACE reads using MiXCR and keeps one entry per CDR3 protein. The sample consists of hundreds of thousands of distinct CDR3 sequences, approximately 21% of them appearing once. Source material: blood. The receptors come from a man between 65 and 85 years old in good health.

The J gene is TRBJ2-2, the V gene TRBV6-6; no clear D. Trimming pared 6 bases from V and 0 bases from J, leaving 14 bases between. The CDR3 loop spans 16 amino acids. Germline lookup yields CDR1 MNHNY and CDR2 SVGAGI (reference sequence). The CDR3 DNA is TGTGCCAGCAGCCACTCAGGCGGTGCGAACACCGGGGAGCTGTTTTTT. Protein: CASSHSGGANTGELFF.

The chain combines TRBV20-1 with TRBJ2-1; possibly TRBD2 for D (5 bases). The assigned J gene may be wrong: the sequence end matches TRBJ2-7 better. The CDR3 runs 11 residues. The V gene's germline CDR1 is DFQATT and CDR2 SNEGSKA (reference sequence). The CDR3 DNA follows: TGCATAGCTGTGAGCGGCTACGAGCAGTACGTC. Translated: CIAVSGYEQYV.

The CDR3 DNA reads as TGCAGTGCTAAGAAGAGAGGAGGCAACGAGCAGTACGTC. Translating gives CSAKKRGGNEQYV. The J gene is TRBJ2-1, the V gene TRBV20-1; TRBD2 might be the D (5 bases). The J call is in doubt because the DNA end fits TRBJ2-7 better. This CDR3 has 13 residues. Germline V CDR1 and CDR2: DFQATT, SNEGSKA (reference sequence).

The chain recombines TRBV6-5 with TRBJ2-2; a weak D match, TRBD2 (5 bases). The germline gives CDR1 MNHEY, CDR2 SVGAGI. CDR3 size: 15 residues. The germline V and J ends were trimmed by 6 bases and 9 bases, with 20 bases remaining between them. CDR3 sequence reads: CASRQTLASKWELFF. As DNA, the CDR3 is TGTGCCAGCAGACAGACACTGGCTAGCAAATGGGAGCTGTTTTTT.

The rearrangement joins TRBV6-2 or TRBV6-3 to TRBJ2-1; 8 nucleotides agree with TRBD2. Losses at the gene ends were 5 bases for V and 5 bases for J; bases not matched to a gene: 8. The CDR3 extends over 15 amino acids. Germline assignment: CDR1 MNHEY and CDR2 SVGEGT. The CDR3 coding sequence is TGTGCCAGCAGTGAACTAGCGGCGATAAACAATGAGCAGTTCTTC. This translates into CASSELAAINNEQFF.

A few counts support this clonotype. V is TRBV7-2 and J is TRBJ2-2; D gene ambiguous. The V end was cut by 1 base, the J end by 6 bases, with 6 bases between. The CDR3 covers 13 residues. Germline CDR1 SGHTA, CDR2 FQGNSA. The CDR3 region has the DNA TGTGCCAGCAGCTTAGTATCCGCCGGGGAGCTGTTTTTT. Translating gives CASSLVSAGELFF.

The genes are TRBV3-1 and TRBJ2-3; 12 bases map to TRBD2. The germline gives CDR1 LGHDT, CDR2 YNNKEL (reference sequence). Trimming removed 4 bases from V and 5 bases from J; junction bases left unmatched: 7. CDR3 length: 16 amino acids. Written as DNA, the CDR3 is TGTGCCAGCAGCCCCCGACTAGCGGGAGCGAGAGATACGCAGTATTTT. This codes for CASSPRLAGARDTQYF.

V gene TRBV20-1 combines with J gene TRBJ2-3, with 12 positions matching TRBD2. CDR1 is DFQATT and CDR2 is SNEGSKA in the germline V gene (reference sequence). CDR3 length: 15 residues. Trimming at V came to 5 bases and at J to 5 bases, leaving 8 bases not matched to a gene. CDR3 nucleotides: TGCAGTGCTCCAAACGGACTAGCGGGGTTAGATACGCAGTATTTT. It encodes CSAPNGLAGLDTQYF.

To note about this clonotype: This sequence may be a read error, since a much larger clone differs from it by one base. V and J are TRBV6-6 and TRBJ2-5; tentative D call: TRBD2 (7 bases). CDR3 length equals 15 residues. Germline V gene data show CDR1 as MNHNY and CDR2 as SVGAGI (reference sequence). The CDR3 coding sequence is TGTGCCAGCAGTTACCGGGGGGCACCCCAAGGGACCCAGTACTTC. It specifies CASSYRGAPQGTQYF.